This T cell receptor (beta chain) was sequenced for a study of cytomegalovirus exposure and HLA in healthy donors. Study-wide results and caveats: Highest at DRB1 and lowest at HLA-C, TCR association rates differed among HLA loci in a later analysis.

Turning to this clone: Its antigen remains unknown.

Losses at the gene ends were 5 bases for V and 0 bases for J; bases not matched to a gene: 6. CDR1 and CDR2 from the germline V gene are KGHSH and LQKENI. The CDR3 is made up of 16 amino acids. With 60 Vbeta and 13 Jbeta primers, the PCR was carried out. Profiled with immunoSEQ multiplex PCR; TCRdb holds only in-frame clones, not every one. The sample has around 90,000 clones; about 80% are singletons. Sequencing was carried out using PBMCs. This sequence joins TRBV18 and TRBJ2-2; 7 nucleotides align to TRBD1. The clonotype originates from a male donor in good health and CMV-seropositive. The CDR3: CASSSLTGTNTGELFF. CDR3 DNA: TGTGCCAGCTCATCTCTGACAGGGACGAACACCGGGGAGCTGTTTTTT.